A single TCR beta chain is shown here with its context. As originally analysed: Amplification of reference gene primers was used by the study to estimate nucleated cell counts. Sequenced by immunoSEQ multiplex PCR; TCRdb stores in-frame clones only, minus some. D and trimming were read from the DNA, whereas the V and J calls and clone size are those reported in that table. The data hold about 36,000 clones, with more than 70% observed a single time. These data come from a study of blood T cell repertoires in COVID-19. Study background: Sources were T cells, B-cell-depleted T cells, or PBMCs; the material itself was cDNA or gDNA.

The sequenced sample consisted of peripheral blood. The TCR was taken from a man in his fifties or sixties with acute or convalescent COVID-19.

Written as DNA, the CDR3 is TGTGCCAGCGGAAGGACTAGCGGGGGACAAGAGACCCAGTACTTC. Protein product: CASGRTSGGQETQYF. This rearrangement joins TRBV6-5 to TRBJ2-5; 13 bases are shared with TRBD2. J gave up 2 bases and V 8 bases, and 5 bases lay outside the gene matches. CDR3 length equals 15 residues. The germline CDR1 and CDR2 sequences are MNHEY and SVGAGI.